The 28 T cell receptor beta chains given below trace back to one sample, sequenced in a study of Ad26.COV2.S vaccination and SARS-CoV-2 variants. Profiling relied on immunoSEQ multiplex PCR, and the TCRdb table lists in-frame clones only, not all of them. The sample holds around 450,000 clones; roughly 89% are singletons and the top ten take about 2.5%. Treatment: some 19 received Ad26.COV2.S at low or high dose, single or two shots; 5 received placebo; per-sample allocation not given. Sampling was performed 63 days after the first vaccine or placebo injection. Sequences were derived from peripheral blood, sampled in a trial of Ad26.COV2.S vaccine versus placebo. The source of these receptors is a person aged 18-65 years who received the Ad26.COV2.S COVID-19 vaccine or a placebo.

The chain couples TRBV4-1 to TRBJ1-2, with D maybe TRBD1 (5 bases). The V end lost 1 base, the J end lost 6 bases, and 18 bases lay between the germline ends. The CDR3 consists of 16 residues. Germline V gene sequence: CDR1 MGHRA, CDR2 YSYEKL. The DNA for the CDR3 is TGCGCCAGCAGCCAAGGAACAGGCCTGATTGTGCATGGCTACACCTTC. As protein: CASSQGTGLIVHGYTF.

J is TRBJ2-3 and V is TRBV12-3 or TRBV12-4; D remains ambiguous. V lost 7 bases and J lost 6, with 11 bases in between. The CDR3 has 12 residues. CDR3 nucleotide sequence: TGTGCCAGCACGCAGCCCGGGGATACGCAGTATTTT. Protein: CASTQPGDTQYF.

The chain employs TRBV7-8 and TRBJ2-2; the D is unclear. From germline, CDR1 is SGHVS and CDR2 FQNEAQ. This CDR3 has 15 residues. V lost 5 bases to trimming and J lost 1 base, with 11 bases between them. The CDR3 spells CASSPSRQNTGELFF. As DNA, the CDR3 is TGTGCCAGCAGCCCTAGTCGGCAGAACACCGGGGAGCTGTTTTTT.

The CDR3 DNA follows: TGTGCCACCAGTGATCCTAGCGGGAGCGTAACCGGGGAGCTGTTTTTT. It translates to CATSDPSGSVTGELFF. The genes are TRBV24-1 and TRBJ2-2; 10 bases fit TRBD2. This CDR3 has 16 amino acids. CDR1 and CDR2 from the germline V gene are KGHDR and SFDVKD. V lost 3 bases and J lost 5; bases outside the gene matches: 5.

The chain combines TRBV6-1 with TRBJ2-7, with a weak D call TRBD2 (7 bases). The germline V and J ends were trimmed by 2 bases and 3 bases, with 14 bases remaining between them. The CDR3 loop spans 15 amino acids. Per the germline V gene, CDR1 is MNHNS and CDR2 is SASEGT. The CDR3 is CASSEWGGGGYEQYF. The CDR3 DNA sequence: TGTGCCAGCAGTGAATGGGGGGGAGGGGGCTACGAGCAGTACTTC.

This sequence joins TRBV19 and TRBJ1-5, with unresolved D. Germline V CDR1 and CDR2: LNHDA, SQIVND (reference sequence). The V gene lost 1 base and the J gene lost 0 bases, with 4 bases spanning the gap. CDR3 length: 14 residues. The CDR3 DNA sequence: TGTGCCAGTAGTATAGGTATTAGCAATCAGCCCCAGCATTTT. It codes for CASSIGISNQPQHF.

This sequence joins TRBV2 and TRBJ1-2, with 8 bases identical to TRBD1. This CDR3 is 17 amino acids long. Germline assignment: CDR1 SNHLY and CDR2 FYNNEI. V shed 2 bases, J shed 4 bases, and the junction held 12 bases outside the gene matches. The CDR3, as DNA: TGTGCCAGCAGTGAAAGGGTGGCAGGGGGCTTTGGCTATGGCTACACCTTC. Translation gives CASSERVAGGFGYGYTF.

As regards this clone: The sample has other DNA sequences that encode this CDR3 too. V is TRBV2 and J is TRBJ1-2, with unresolved D. This CDR3 contains 12 residues. The V end was cut by 3 bases, the J end by 3 bases, with 5 bases between. Looked up from germline, CDR1 is SNHLY and CDR2 is FYNNEI. The CDR3 coding sequence is TGTGCCAGCAGTGAGGGAGACTATGGCTACACCTTC. The encoded protein is CASSEGDYGYTF.

The genes are TRBV27 and TRBJ2-6; 7 bases are a match to TRBD1. This CDR3 has 16 amino acids. Germline CDR1 MNHEY, CDR2 SMNVEV (reference sequence). After removal of 7 bases from V and 3 bases from J, the junction contained 9 bases not matched to a gene. CDR3 sequence (DNA): TGTGCCAGCACTTCCAGACAGGGTCGTGGGGCCAACGTCCTGACTTTC. Encoded protein: CASTSRQGRGANVLTF.

This chain joins TRBV2 and TRBJ2-2; maybe TRBD1 (6 bases). Germline values: CDR1 SNHLY, CDR2 FYNNEI. The germline V and J ends were trimmed by 4 bases and 3 bases, with 15 bases remaining between them. This CDR3 has 16 amino acids. CDR3 sequence reads: CASSAGGAIYTGELFF. In DNA, the CDR3 is TGTGCCAGCAGTGCTGGGGGCGCCATTTACACCGGGGAGCTGTTTTTT.

V and J are TRBV29-1 and TRBJ1-2; TRBD1 might be the D (6 bases). Per the germline V gene, CDR1 is SQVTM and CDR2 is ANQGSEA. V was cut by 2 bases and J by 4 bases, with 11 bases left in between. The CDR3 has 13 amino acids. In nucleotides, the CDR3 is TGCAGCGTTGAACAGGGGAGTATCTATGGCTACACCTTC. This sequence encodes CSVEQGSIYGYTF.

This clone appeared once. This rearrangement joins TRBV3-1 (or the pseudogene TRBV3-2) to TRBJ1-6; D remains unclear. V was clipped by 4 bases and J by 7 bases, with 17 bases between them. CDR1 is LGHDT and CDR2 is YNNKEL in the germline V gene (reference sequence). The CDR3 has 16 residues. The CDR3 reads CASSPSPGERNSPLHF. DNA of the CDR3: TGTGCCAGCAGCCCTTCTCCGGGAGAGCGGAATTCACCCCTCCACTTT.

This clone has just a few counts. The V and J genes are TRBV12-3 or TRBV12-4 and TRBJ2-7, with a tentative D call TRBD1 (6 bases). V lost 7 bases and J 3 bases, leaving 13 bases between the germline ends. The CDR3 loop spans 13 amino acids. The CDR3 nucleotides read TGTGCCAGCATCCGGGACAAGGGCTACGAGCAGTACTTC. Translation: CASIRDKGYEQYF.

The genes are TRBV18 and TRBJ2-7; D remains unclear. Germline-derived CDR1 and CDR2 are KGHSH and LQKENI. The CDR3 length is 15 residues. V dropped 3 bases and J dropped 5 bases, with 17 bases sitting between them. The CDR3, as DNA: TGTGCCAGCTCACCTACACGAACAGTCCCTGACGAGCAGTACGTC. Amino acid sequence: CASSPTRTVPDEQYV.

In nucleotides, the CDR3 is TGTGCTAGTGGTTTGGAGGAAGAGACCCAGTACTTC. Protein: CASGLEEETQYF. V usage is TRBV12-5 and J usage is TRBJ2-5; D gene ambiguous. Germline loops: CDR1 LGHNT, CDR2 FRNRAP. V was cut by 1 base and J by 3 bases, with 3 bases left in between. CDR3 size: 12 residues. The full variable domain, in which reference TRBV12-5 and TRBJ2-5 provide the parts outside the CDR3, is DARVTQTPRHKVTEMGQEVTMRCQPILGHNTVFWYRQTMMQGLELLAYFRNRAPLDDSGMPKDRFSAEMPDATLATLKIQPSEPRDSAVYFCASGLEEETQYFGPGTRLLVL.

CDR3 residues: CASSPPGQQETQYF. CDR3 DNA sequence: TGTGCCAGCTCACCACCGGGACAGCAAGAGACCCAGTACTTC. V usage is TRBV18 and J usage is TRBJ2-5; 7 positions match TRBD1. This CDR3 has 14 residues. The V segment lost 0 bases and the J segment 2 bases; nucleotides outside the gene matches: 0. The germline V gene encodes CDR1 KGHSH and CDR2 LQKENI.

The rearrangement joins TRBV30 to TRBJ2-7; 9 positions match TRBD2. Germline V gene lookup returns CDR1 GTSNPN and CDR2 SVGIG (reference sequence). With V trimmed by 2 bases and J by 7 bases, 15 bases remained unmatched. The CDR3 spans 16 residues. CDR3 coding DNA: TGTGCCTGGAGTCTTATAGCGGGAGTGAATCCGGGGGAGCAGTACGTC. As protein: CAWSLIAGVNPGEQYV.

The chain combines TRBV10-3 with TRBJ1-2, with a possible D match to TRBD1 (6 bases). Germline V gene sequence: CDR1 ENHRY, CDR2 SYGVKD. The CDR3 sequence is 14 residues long. Trimming removed 2 bases at V and 8 bases at J, with 15 bases between. The CDR3 sequence: CAISEVLRGGGYTF. Written as DNA, the CDR3 is TGTGCCATCAGTGAGGTCCTGAGGGGGGGAGGCTACACCTTC.

This sequence joins TRBV2 and TRBJ1-5; D unclear. V was shortened by 2 bases and J by 6 bases, with 8 bases between the two germline ends. Germline V CDR1 and CDR2: SNHLY, FYNNEI. CDR3 length equals 13 residues. CDR3 sequence reads: CASSEMQIQPQHF. The DNA of the CDR3 is TGTGCCAGCAGTGAAATGCAGATTCAGCCCCAGCATTTT. The variable domain in full, completed from reference TRBV2 and TRBJ1-5, reads EPEVTQTPSHQVTQMGQEVILRCVPISNHLYFYWYRQILGQKVEFLVSFYNNEISEKSEIFDDQFSVERPDGSNFTLKIRSTKLEDSAMYFCASSEMQIQPQHFGDGTRLSIL.

The genes are TRBV27 and TRBJ2-2; D is perhaps TRBD2 (6 bases). The CDR3 runs to 16 residues. CDR1 MNHEY and CDR2 SMNVEV come from the germline V gene (reference sequence). V dropped 3 bases and J dropped 5 bases, with 16 bases sitting between them. CDR3 nucleotide sequence: TGTGCCAGCAGTTTGGAAAAGAGAGGGAGGACCGGGGAGCTGTTTTTT. Amino acids: CASSLEKRGRTGELFF.

The chain uses TRBV7-2 and TRBJ2-2; D may be TRBD1 or TRBD2 (6 bases each). V lost 5 bases and J lost 0, with 10 bases in between. The CDR3 extends over 15 amino acids. Germline CDR1 is SGHTA and CDR2 is FQGNSA. The CDR3 loop is CASSPRGPNTGELFF. CDR3 sequence (DNA): TGTGCCAGCAGCCCTCGGGGGCCGAACACCGGGGAGCTGTTTTTT.

The chain is built from TRBV7-6 and TRBJ2-1; tentative D call: TRBD2 (5 bases). This CDR3 comprises 15 residues. The V end lost 5 bases, the J end lost 1 base, and 12 bases lay between the germline ends. CDR1 is SGHVS, CDR2 FNYEAQ, per germline. The CDR3, as DNA: TGTGCCAGCAGCCCAGACGGGGATTCCTACAATGAGCAGTTCTTC. Translating gives CASSPDGDSYNEQFF.

The rearrangement uses TRBV28 and TRBJ1-3; TRBD1 aligns across 10 bases. CDR1 is MDHEN, CDR2 SYDVKM, per germline. With V trimmed by 3 bases and J by 3 bases, 5 bases remained unmatched. This CDR3 has 16 residues. The CDR3 nucleotides are TGTGCCAGCAGTTTTCCCGGGACAGGGGTTGGAAACACCATATATTTT. This encodes CASSFPGTGVGNTIYF.

DNA for the CDR3: TGTGCCACCAGTGATCGTCCAGGGGAAGATTTAGAGACCCAGTACTTC. It codes for CATSDRPGEDLETQYF. The genes are TRBV24-1 and TRBJ2-5, with D tentatively TRBD1 (6 bases). The CDR3 runs 16 residues. V was clipped by 3 bases and J by 4 bases, with 17 bases between them. Looked up from germline, CDR1 is KGHDR and CDR2 is SFDVKD.

V and J are TRBV6-5 and TRBJ2-1, with unresolved D. The length of the CDR3 is 16 residues. Germline CDR1 MNHEY, CDR2 SVGAGI. Trimming removed 0 bases at V and 0 bases at J, with 9 bases between. CDR3 in DNA: TGTGCCAGCAGTTACTCCAGGATGAGCTCCTACAATGAGCAGTTCTTC. Translation: CASSYSRMSSYNEQFF.

V gene TRBV5-1 combines with J gene TRBJ2-5; 12 bases fit TRBD1. The CDR3 consists of 16 residues. The germline CDR1 and CDR2 sequences are SGHRS and YFSETQ. Trimming at V came to 4 bases and at J to 5 bases, leaving 9 bases not matched to a gene. CDR3 DNA: TGCGCCAGCAGCGTTGAGGGACAGGGGGCGTGGGAGACCCAGTACTTC. As protein: CASSVEGQGAWETQYF.

The V call is TRBV11-3, the J call TRBJ2-1; D unresolved. The germline V gene encodes CDR1 SGHNT and CDR2 YENEEA. V shed 5 bases and J shed 6 bases, with 17 bases lying between them. The CDR3 spans 15 residues. The CDR3 loop reads CASSPPGSKGNEQFF. The CDR3 DNA reads TGTGCCAGCAGCCCCCCAGGTTCCAAGGGCAATGAGCAGTTCTTC.

This clone was observed once. V usage is TRBV7-3 and J usage is TRBJ2-1, with 7 positions matching TRBD2. Losses at the gene ends were 2 bases for V and 4 bases for J; bases not matched to a gene: 11. Germline CDR1 and CDR2: SGHTA and FQGTGA. The CDR3 is made up of 17 amino acids. Here the CDR3 reads CASSLAGDTTIYNEQFF. The CDR3 region has the DNA TGTGCCAGCAGCTTAGCGGGAGATACCACAATATACAATGAGCAGTTCTTC.